These 10 T cell receptor beta chains came from one sample sequenced in a study of T cells after yellow fever vaccination. Via MiXCR, TCRdb re-called the 5' RACE reads, giving one row per CDR3 protein. Of around 550,000 distinct CDR3 sequences listed, around 21% are singletons. The source material was PBMCs, sampled 15 days after the yellow fever booster vaccination. The receptors come from a young man who received the YFV17D yellow fever vaccine.

V usage is TRBV4-3 and J usage is TRBJ2-7, with TRBD1 matching over 9 bases. V trimming: 3 bases; J trimming: 0 bases; junction bases outside the gene matches: 3. This CDR3 spans 15 amino acids. Germline assignment: CDR1 LGHNA and CDR2 YSLEER. The CDR3 nucleotides are TGCGCCAGCAGCCATAGGACAGGGGACTCCTACGAGCAGTACTTC. Amino acids: CASSHRTGDSYEQYF.

The rearrangement joins TRBV7-9 to TRBJ2-7; 9 bases are shared with TRBD2. The CDR3 length is 15 residues. V dropped 5 bases and J dropped 2; count of bases not matched to a gene: 7. In germline, CDR1 is SEHNR, CDR2 FQNEAQ (reference sequence). The CDR3 sequence: CASSLVSSGAYEQYF. CDR3 DNA sequence: TGTGCCAGCAGCCTGGTGTCTAGCGGGGCCTACGAGCAGTACTTC.

V gene TRBV7-9 combines with J gene TRBJ2-5; weak D call: TRBD1 (5 bases). The length of the CDR3 is 14 residues. The V end lost 4 bases, the J end lost 1 base, and 10 bases lay between the germline ends. Germline V lookup: CDR1 SEHNR, CDR2 FQNEAQ (reference sequence). CDR3 amino acids: CASSWNRIQETQYF. In nucleotides, the CDR3 is TGTGCCAGCAGCTGGAACAGGATCCAAGAGACCCAGTACTTC.

This chain connects TRBV4-1 to TRBJ2-1; the match to TRBD2 covers 7 bases. The CDR3 consists of 17 residues. With V trimmed by 3 bases and J by 2 bases, 10 bases remained unmatched. The germline gives CDR1 MGHRA, CDR2 YSYEKL. The CDR3 loop is CASSHQQGGQAYNEQFF. As DNA, the CDR3 is TGCGCCAGCAGCCATCAGCAGGGAGGGCAGGCCTACAATGAGCAGTTCTTC.

The J gene is TRBJ2-3, the V gene TRBV10-3; either TRBD1 or TRBD2 may supply D (5 bases each). This CDR3 is 16 amino acids long. CDR1 is ENHRY and CDR2 is SYGVKD in the germline V gene. V lost 4 bases and J 3 bases, leaving 17 bases between the germline ends. The CDR3 DNA reads TGTGCCATCAGTGGAGGGGAGAGGGCCCCTACAGATACGCAGTATTTT. Encoded protein: CAISGGERAPTDTQYF.

This clonotype was seen a handful of times. The J gene is TRBJ2-7, the V gene TRBV20-1; perhaps TRBD2 as D (5 bases). Trimming removed 5 bases at V and 3 bases at J, with 14 bases between. CDR3 size: 13 residues. In germline, CDR1 is DFQATT, CDR2 SNEGSKA (reference sequence). This chain's CDR3 is CSAASGERYEQYF. The DNA for the CDR3 is TGCAGTGCTGCCAGTGGGGAGCGCTACGAGCAGTACTTC.

This clonotype turned up a few times. This chain joins TRBV24-1 and TRBJ1-5; D gene unclear. Germline-derived CDR1 and CDR2 are KGHDR and SFDVKD. There are 14 residues in the CDR3. The germline V and J ends were trimmed by 3 bases and 3 bases, with 8 bases remaining between them. The CDR3 sequence is CATSDAGINQPQHF. Here the CDR3 DNA reads TGTGCCACCAGTGATGCGGGGATCAATCAGCCCCAGCATTTT.

This clonotype occurred a few times. The chain joins TRBV10-2 to TRBJ2-7; 9 bases align to TRBD1. The length of the CDR3 is 15 residues. Germline trimming cut 6 bases from V and 5 bases from J; bases unmatched to any gene: 11. CDR1 is WSHSY, CDR2 SAAADI, per germline. The CDR3 coding sequence is TGCGCCAGCAGGGGACAGGGACAGATCTATCACGAGCAGTACTTC. Amino acid sequence: CASRGQGQIYHEQYF.

The rearrangement links TRBV28 to TRBJ2-1, with D unclear. The V and J ends lost 5 bases and 4 bases respectively, with 12 bases between them. Germline values: CDR1 MDHEN, CDR2 SYDVKM. The CDR3 is 14 residues long. CDR3 residues: CASSLGTEYNEQFF. The CDR3 DNA is TGTGCCAGCAGTCTCGGTACTGAATACAATGAGCAGTTCTTC.

The V call is TRBV5-1, the J call TRBJ2-1; either TRBD1 or TRBD2 may supply D (5 bases each). CDR3 length equals 15 residues. Germline assignment: CDR1 SGHRS and CDR2 YFSETQ. V dropped 2 bases and J dropped 5 bases, with 14 bases sitting between them. The CDR3 sequence: CASSLPRGVNNEQFF. The CDR3 DNA follows: TGCGCCAGCAGCTTACCTAGAGGGGTAAACAATGAGCAGTTCTTC.